The entry below gives a single T cell receptor (beta chain) sequence along with its context. What it binds is not known. Germline lookup yields CDR1 SGHAT and CDR2 FQNNGV. This CDR3 has 18 residues. The V end was cut by 5 bases, the J end by 0 bases, with 23 bases between. The source material, RNA transcripts, was used to amplify TCR beta CDR3 regions. Carried out on the TCR CDR3, a first-round RT-PCR used the HTBI primer set. TCRdb re-called the multiplex PCR reads with MiXCR, one entry per CDR3 protein. This table holds a few hundred thousand distinct CDR3 sequences, approximately 15% found once. The sample is drawn from a study of T cells in Graves' hyperthyroidism and ophthalmopathy. Not enrolled were patients with uncontrolled infection, other autoimmune disease, pregnancy or lactation. Study-wide findings and caveats: The model's output predicted ophthalmopathy at a median of 6.5 months prior to onset.

The V call is TRBV11-2, the J call TRBJ2-7, with no clear D. Sequencing input: blood. The receptor was isolated from a woman between 40 and 50 years old with Graves' hyperthyroidism that later progressed to Graves' ophthalmopathy. The CDR3: CASSPLWTASISSYEQYF. The CDR3 DNA is TGTGCCAGCAGCCCTTTATGGACCGCATCCATTAGCTCCTACGAGCAGTACTTC.